This TCR beta chain emerged from a study of cytomegalovirus exposure and HLA in healthy donors. The study, taken as a whole, reports: The study flagged roughly 150 TCR beta chains as cytomegalovirus-associated. HLA-A and HLA-B allele assignments for most subjects were reportedly predicted accurately using TCR beta sequences.

The CDR3 contains 14 residues. Germline V gene lookup returns CDR1 MGHDK and CDR2 SYGVNS. V shed 6 bases, J shed 14 bases, and the junction held 15 bases outside the gene matches. The PCR employed 60 Vbeta primers together with 13 Jbeta primers. Produced via immunoSEQ multiplex PCR; TCRdb's table is partial and in-frame only. The repertoire includes some 200,000 clones, roughly 70% of them detected once, and 1.5% to 2% sits in the top ten. Note on this clone: Its antigen is unknown.

Among the donors, all were healthy bone marrow donors. At collection, donors were nominally healthy, but unrecorded immune exposures were probable. The clonotype originates from a woman in her thirties in good health and CMV-seronegative. Material for sequencing was PBMCs. The chain carries TRBV25-1 and TRBJ2-1, with 8 nucleotides matching TRBD2. In DNA form, the CDR3 reads TGTGCCAGCAGCCTCGGGATCGCGGGGGGAAAAGAGTTCTTC. Translated: CASSLGIAGGKEFF.